The 28 T cell receptor beta chains reported below all come from one sample, sequenced in a study of cytomegalovirus exposure and HLA in healthy donors. Primers for the PCR totalled 60 Vbeta and 13 Jbeta. Clones were sequenced by immunoSEQ multiplex PCR, and TCRdb holds only the in-frame ones, with some missing. The sample records roughly 98,000 clones, more than 60% being singletons. The sample taken for sequencing was PBMCs. These receptors originate from a man aged 18 to 29 in good health and CMV-seropositive.

This clone was found a few times. The V call is TRBV27, the J call TRBJ2-7, with a weak D call TRBD2 (5 bases). There are 15 residues in the CDR3. Per germline, CDR1 MNHEY and CDR2 SMNVEV (reference sequence). Trimming stripped 4 bases from V and 13 bases from J, with 26 bases between. The CDR3 sequence: CASSSGSRLERDPYF. The CDR3 DNA reads TGTGCCAGCAGTTCTGGGAGCAGGTTAGAACGTGACCCTTACTTC.

The genes are TRBV7-9 and TRBJ1-2; D gene uncertain. Germline V CDR1 and CDR2: SEHNR, FQNEAQ (reference sequence). The ends were cut back, 2 bases at V and 2 bases at J, with 9 bases in the middle. The CDR3 totals 14 residues. The CDR3 DNA reads TGTGCCAGCAGCTTATCCCAGGTCAACTATGGCTACACCTTC. Translating gives CASSLSQVNYGYTF.

V gene TRBV6-6 combines with J gene TRBJ1-4; D remains ambiguous. In germline, CDR1 is MNHNY, CDR2 SVGAGI (reference sequence). V dropped 2 bases and J dropped 7 bases, with 17 bases sitting between them. The CDR3 has 16 amino acids. CDR3 sequence: CASSYRTPRVGEKLFF. DNA for the CDR3: TGTGCCAGCAGTTACAGAACACCGAGGGTTGGTGAAAAACTGTTTTTT.

CDR3 nucleotides: TGTGCCAGCAGTTACTCGTGGGGGGATAATTCACCCCTCCACTTT. Protein: CASSYSWGDNSPLHF. V gene TRBV6-5 combines with J gene TRBJ1-6, with D perhaps TRBD1 (5 bases). CDR3 size: 15 residues. CDR1 and CDR2 from the germline V gene are MNHEY and SVGAGI. Trimming took off 0 bases at V and 5 bases at J, with 8 bases between the two ends.

The chain has TRBV9 and TRBJ2-5; the match to TRBD2 covers 8 bases. The V and J ends lost 0 bases and 5 bases, in that order; junction bases with no gene match: 9. The CDR3 is 16 residues long. Germline values: CDR1 SGDLS, CDR2 YYNGEE. Here the CDR3 reads CASSVGVSGVEETQYF. CDR3 nucleotides: TGTGCCAGCAGCGTAGGGGTTAGCGGGGTGGAGGAGACCCAGTACTTC.

The chain joins TRBV28 to TRBJ2-5; 7 bases fit TRBD2. Germline V gene sequence: CDR1 MDHEN, CDR2 SYDVKM. CDR3 size: 12 residues. V gave up 9 bases and J gave up 3 bases; unmatched junction bases: 4. CDR3 DNA sequence: TGTGCCAGTGAAGGGACTAAAGAGACCCAGTACTTC. Translation gives CASEGTKETQYF.

This chain links TRBV6-6 with TRBJ1-1, with a tentative D call TRBD1 (6 bases). CDR1 and CDR2 from the germline V gene are MNHNY and SVGAGI (reference sequence). Trimming took 0 bases from V and 0 from J, leaving 8 bases between them. CDR3 length: 15 amino acids. The CDR3 region is CASSYSTGLNTEAFF. CDR3 nucleotides: TGTGCCAGCAGTTACTCGACAGGATTGAACACTGAAGCTTTCTTT.

CDR3 nucleotides: TGTGCCAGCAGCCTACCTCAGGGCGCGGTACGGGAGACCCAGTACTTC. It is translated as CASSLPQGAVRETQYF. The chain carries TRBV28 and TRBJ2-5, with D possibly being TRBD1 (5 bases). From germline, CDR1 is MDHEN and CDR2 SYDVKM. The CDR3 runs to 16 residues. V shed 6 bases and J shed 5 bases, with 22 bases lying between them. The complete variable domain, with remaining parts taken from reference TRBV28 and TRBJ2-5, reads DVKVTQSSRYLVKRTGEKVFLECVQDMDHENMFWYRQDPGLGLRLIYFSYDVKMKEKGDIPEGYSVSREKKERFSLILESASTNQTSMYLCASSLPQGAVRETQYFGPGTRLLVL.

The V gene is TRBV16, the J gene TRBJ2-3; TRBD1 is a possible D gene (5 bases). CDR3 length equals 17 residues. Trimming removed 0 bases at V and 3 bases at J, with 16 bases between. The germline gives CDR1 KGHSY, CDR2 FQNENV. In DNA form, the CDR3 reads TGTGCCAGCAGCCAATCGGTTTCAGGGCATCCAACAGATACGCAGTATTTT. Translated, it gives CASSQSVSGHPTDTQYF.

The chain combines TRBV5-1 with TRBJ1-4; 12 bases agree with TRBD1. The CDR3 loop spans 16 amino acids. Germline-derived CDR1 and CDR2 are SGHRS and YFSETQ. With 5 bases clipped from V and 3 bases from J, the junction kept 5 bases outside the gene matches. CDR3 region: CASRAGQGAPNEKLFF. The CDR3, as DNA: TGCGCCAGCAGAGCGGGACAGGGGGCGCCTAATGAAAAACTGTTTTTT.

The gene calls are TRBV30 and TRBJ1-1; TRBD1 aligns across 7 bases. V lost 1 base, J lost 0 bases, and 8 bases stayed unmatched. There are 16 residues in the CDR3. Germline V gene data show CDR1 as GTSNPN and CDR2 as SVGIG (reference sequence). The CDR3 here is CAWSAGQETMNTEAFF. The CDR3 region has the DNA TGTGCCTGGAGTGCCGGACAGGAGACCATGAACACTGAAGCTTTCTTT.

This chain connects TRBV28 to TRBJ1-1; TRBD1 matches 11 bases. This CDR3 is 16 amino acids long. The J segment lost 5 bases and the V segment lost 4 bases, leaving 9 bases of the junction unmatched. CDR1 MDHEN and CDR2 SYDVKM come from the germline V gene. For the CDR3, the DNA is TGTGCCAGCAGTTCCGGACAGGGGGCTCGGGGGACTGAAGCTTTCTTT. Protein product: CASSSGQGARGTEAFF.

The V gene is TRBV29-1, the J gene TRBJ2-1; D may be TRBD2 (5 bases). Between the trimmed V and J ends, which lost 6 bases and 7 bases, there was a span of 22 bases. The CDR3 runs to 15 residues. The germline gives CDR1 SQVTM, CDR2 ANQGSEA. CDR3 sequence: CSVADPRVGLNEQFF. The CDR3 DNA sequence: TGCAGCGTGGCAGATCCTAGAGTAGGACTGAATGAGCAGTTCTTC.

The chain carries TRBV6-5 and TRBJ2-5, with 7 bases matching TRBD1. Matching the DNA end better, TRBJ2-7 makes the J call doubtful. The CDR3 length is 13 residues. Germline CDR1 and CDR2: MNHEY and SVGAGI. The CDR3: CASRERGPYEQYF. CDR3 coding DNA: TGTGCCAGCAGGGAAAGGGGGCCCTACGAGCAGTACTTC.

This clone showed up just a few times. The chain is built from TRBV2 and TRBJ2-1, with TRBD2 as a possible D gene (5 bases). The CDR3 runs to 17 residues. Germline V gene data show CDR1 as SNHLY and CDR2 as FYNNEI. Trimming took 0 bases from V and 8 from J, leaving 20 bases between them. The CDR3 reads CASSEAVGDYRLDEQFF. CDR3 in DNA: TGTGCCAGCAGTGAAGCGGTAGGTGACTATCGTCTCGATGAGCAGTTCTTC.

V is TRBV27 and J is TRBJ2-2; 11 nucleotides agree with TRBD2. Germline V gene data show CDR1 as MNHEY and CDR2 as SMNVEV (reference sequence). V lost 6 bases and J lost 1; bases outside the gene matches: 4. The CDR3 loop spans 16 amino acids. The CDR3 is CASRVLAGGNTGELFF. The CDR3 nucleotides read TGTGCCAGCAGGGTTCTAGCGGGGGGGAACACCGGGGAGCTGTTTTTT.

The V call is TRBV5-6, the J call TRBJ1-1; D not certain. Trimming shortened V by 4 bases and J by 0 bases, and 10 bases separated the two germline ends. CDR1 and CDR2 from the germline V gene are SGHDT and YYEEEE. The CDR3 is made up of 14 amino acids. This CDR3 is CASSLIQVNTEAFF. DNA for the CDR3: TGTGCCAGCAGCCTAATTCAGGTGAACACTGAAGCTTTCTTT. Using reference TRBV5-6 and TRBJ1-1 for the parts outside the CDR3, the full variable domain is DAGVTQSPTHLIKTRGQQVTLRCSPKSGHDTVSWYQQALGQGPQFIFQYYEEEERQRGNFPDRFSGHQFPNYSSELNVNALLLGDSALYLCASSLIQVNTEAFFGQGTRLTVV.

The J gene is TRBJ2-7, the V gene TRBV19; 7 bases align to TRBD1. The CDR3 extends over 14 amino acids. V trimming: 5 bases; J trimming: 4 bases; junction bases outside the gene matches: 8. CDR1 and CDR2 (germline): LNHDA, SQIVND (reference sequence). The chain's CDR3 is CASSPQGEWYEQYF. CDR3 in DNA: TGTGCCAGTAGTCCCCAGGGGGAGTGGTACGAGCAGTACTTC.

The V gene is TRBV5-1, the J gene TRBJ1-6; D perhaps matches TRBD1 (6 bases). CDR1 is SGHRS, CDR2 YFSETQ, per germline. Between the trimmed V and J ends, which lost 4 bases and 10 bases, there was a span of 21 bases. The CDR3 has 16 amino acids. The CDR3 coding sequence is TGCGCCAGCAGCAATCCTATCCGGGACAACAACTCACCCCTCCACTTT. Encoded protein: CASSNPIRDNNSPLHF.

The CDR3 bases are TGTGCCGGCGGACTAGCGGGTCACGAGACCCAGTACTTC. Translated, it gives CAGGLAGHETQYF. The chain uses TRBV6-1 and TRBJ2-5; 11 nucleotides agree with TRBD2. The CDR3 extends over 13 amino acids. J gave up 5 bases and V 11 bases, and 7 bases lay outside the gene matches. In germline, CDR1 is MNHNS, CDR2 SASEGT.

The chain carries TRBV10-3 and TRBJ1-1; no clear D gene. This CDR3 has 12 residues. The ends were cut back, 6 bases at V and 0 bases at J, with 5 bases in the middle. Germline CDR1 and CDR2: ENHRY and SYGVKD. The CDR3 DNA is TGTGCCATCAGAACAGTGAACACTGAAGCTTTCTTT. Residues: CAIRTVNTEAFF.

CDR3 nucleotide sequence: TGTGCCAGCAGTTACGGAAGGGGGACCGGGGAGCTGTTTTTT. It specifies CASSYGRGTGELFF. This chain links TRBV6-5 with TRBJ2-2; D is possibly TRBD1 (6 bases). The V end lost 2 bases, the J end lost 5 bases, and 9 bases lay between the germline ends. The CDR3 is made up of 14 amino acids. Germline CDR1 reads MNHEY; CDR2 reads SVGAGI.

The chain uses TRBV10-2 and TRBJ2-7; D not certain. CDR1 is WSHSY and CDR2 is SAAADI in the germline V gene. Between the trimmed V and J ends, which lost 0 bases and 2 bases, there was a span of 8 bases. CDR3 length: 14 amino acids. The CDR3 DNA sequence: TGCGCCAGCAGTGAGTCGGCCAAAGCCTACGAGCAGTACTTC. As protein: CASSESAKAYEQYF.

V is TRBV4-1 and J is TRBJ1-1, with D maybe TRBD1 (6 bases). The ends were cut back, 1 base at V and 1 base at J, with 16 bases in the middle. The CDR3 sequence is 17 residues long. Germline V CDR1 and CDR2: MGHRA, YSYEKL. The CDR3 is CASSQGPGTRGNTEAFF. The CDR3 nucleotides read TGCGCCAGCAGCCAAGGGCCCGGGACAAGAGGGAACACTGAAGCTTTCTTT.

The chain links TRBV10-1 to TRBJ1-1, with a tentative D call TRBD1 (5 bases). The CDR3 extends over 13 amino acids. CDR1 and CDR2 (germline): WNHNN, SYGVQD (reference sequence). The V end was cut by 8 bases, the J end by 1 base, with 11 bases between. In DNA form, the CDR3 reads TGCGCCAGCCGGGGGGGGAAGAACACTGAAGCTTTCTTT. This translates into CASRGGKNTEAFF.

The CDR3 region has the DNA TGTGCCAGCAGCCGGGACAGGTGGCCGGATACGCAGTATTTT. Translated: CASSRDRWPDTQYF. The chain joins TRBV7-2 to TRBJ2-3, with 8 nucleotides matching TRBD1. V lost 5 bases, J lost 6 bases, and 7 bases stayed unmatched. The CDR3 runs 14 residues. Germline V gives CDR1 SGHTA, CDR2 FQGNSA.

This clone was counted between two and nine times. The chain carries TRBV5-1 and TRBJ2-5, with D perhaps TRBD1 (6 bases). The CDR3 consists of 14 residues. The germline V gene has CDR1 SGHRS and CDR2 YFSETQ. V dropped 1 base and J dropped 3 bases, with 10 bases sitting between them. CDR3 DNA sequence: TGCGCCAGCAGCTTGTACAGGGATAAAGAGACCCAGTACTTC. It encodes CASSLYRDKETQYF.

This chain uses TRBV28 with TRBJ2-7, with D perhaps matching TRBD2 (6 bases). The CDR3 contains 16 residues. The germline V gene has CDR1 MDHEN and CDR2 SYDVKM. V shed 1 base and J shed 3 bases, with 16 bases lying between them. In DNA form, the CDR3 reads TGTGCCAGCAGTTTATTCGGCGGGACGGATATCTACGAGCAGTACTTC. This sequence encodes CASSLFGGTDIYEQYF.